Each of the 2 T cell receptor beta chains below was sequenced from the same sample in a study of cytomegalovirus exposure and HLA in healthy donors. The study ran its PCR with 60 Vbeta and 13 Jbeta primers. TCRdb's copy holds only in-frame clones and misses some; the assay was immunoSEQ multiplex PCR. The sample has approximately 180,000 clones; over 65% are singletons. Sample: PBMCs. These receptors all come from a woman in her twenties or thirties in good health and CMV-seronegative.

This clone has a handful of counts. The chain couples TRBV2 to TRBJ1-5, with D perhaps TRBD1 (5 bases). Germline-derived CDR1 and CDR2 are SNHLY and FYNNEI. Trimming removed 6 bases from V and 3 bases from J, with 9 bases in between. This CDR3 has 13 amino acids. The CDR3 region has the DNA TGTGCCAGCAGCGGGGGTAACAATCAGCCCCAGCATTTT. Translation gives CASSGGNNQPQHF.

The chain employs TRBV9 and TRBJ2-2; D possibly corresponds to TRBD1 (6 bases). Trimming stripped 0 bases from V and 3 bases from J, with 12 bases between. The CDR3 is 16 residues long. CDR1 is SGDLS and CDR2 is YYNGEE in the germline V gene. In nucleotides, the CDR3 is TGTGCCAGCAGCGTAGAGCAGGGGCTCTACACCGGGGAGCTGTTTTTT. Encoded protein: CASSVEQGLYTGELFF.